These T cell receptor beta chains were read from a single sample in a study of early T cells in non-severe SARS-CoV-2 infection. TCRdb called the 5' RACE reads again in MiXCR, with one record for every CDR3 protein. The sample consists of 26,000 or so distinct CDR3 sequences, about 4% of them appearing once. The sequencing sample was made of whole blood. All receptors derive from an adult who was a healthcare worker with PCR-confirmed SARS-CoV-2 infection or an uninfected control (not recorded which). Both conserved end residues are part of each CDR3. D genes are given only for firm matches. Clone size is shown for a subset of rows, as once, few, many or a class of expanded clone.

D gene	V gene	J gene	clone size	CDR3 protein	CDR3 DNA
-	TRBV5-1	TRBJ2-1	-	CASSLGQRASYNEQFF	TGCGCCAGCAGCTTGGGACAGCGGGCCTCCTACAATGAGCAGTTCTTC
-	TRBV7-2	TRBJ2-1	-	CASSLDRGFYNEQFF	TGTGCCAGCAGCTTAGATCGGGGTTTCTACAATGAGCAGTTCTTC
-	TRBV4-2	TRBJ2-7	-	CASSREFQTYEQYF	TGTGCCAGCAGCCGGGAATTTCAAACCTACGAGCAGTACTTC
-	TRBV6-4	TRBJ2-1	many	CASSDSTHNEQFF	TGTGCCAGCAGTGACTCGACCCACAATGAGCAGTTCTTC
-	TRBV4-3	TRBJ2-7	many	CASSQDRLVTGQYEQYF	TGCGCCAGCAGCCAAGATCGGCTTGTAACGGGTCAGTACGAGCAGTACTTC
-	TRBV20-1	TRBJ2-7	many	CSASYGTYEQYF	TGCAGTGCTAGTTACGGGACCTACGAGCAGTACTTC
-	TRBV5-1	TRBJ2-5	many	CASSVTGLMYQETQYF	TGCGCCAGCAGCGTCACAGGATTAATGTACCAAGAGACCCAGTACTTC
-	TRBV6-5	TRBJ1-1	many	CASSRRQENTEAFF	TGTGCCAGCAGCCGACGACAGGAGAACACTGAAGCTTTCTTT
-	TRBV5-4	TRBJ2-7	many	CASSRREHEQYF	TGTGCCAGCAGCAGACGTGAACACGAGCAGTACTTC
TRBD1	TRBV19	TRBJ2-5	few	CASSQTGAPQYF	TGTGCCAGTAGTCAGACAGGGGCCCCCCAGTACTTC
TRBD1	TRBV18	TRBJ1-6	medium-sized	CASSSGQAGVSPLHF	TGTGCCAGCTCGTCGGGACAGGCTGGGGTTTCACCCCTCCACTTT
TRBD1	TRBV11-1	TRBJ1-2	many	CASSAGQGAAGYTF	TGTGCCAGCAGCGCAGGACAGGGGGCGGCTGGCTACACCTTC
-	TRBV20-1	TRBJ2-7	many	CSARDRRLADRTYEQYF	TGCAGTGCTAGAGATAGGAGGCTAGCGGACAGAACCTACGAGCAGTACTTC
-	TRBV5-1	TRBJ2-5	-	CASSSDQEWETQYF	TGCGCCAGCAGCTCGGACCAAGAATGGGAGACCCAGTACTTC
TRBD1	TRBV29-1	TRBJ1-1	few	CSVERDRGGTEAFF	TGCAGCGTTGAAAGGGACAGGGGTGGCACTGAAGCTTTCTTT
-	TRBV20-1	TRBJ2-3	many	CSARNWSPDTQYF	TGCAGTGCTAGAAACTGGAGCCCAGATACGCAGTATTTT
TRBD2	TRBV7-2	TRBJ2-3	-	CASSRTSGRALVPDTQYF	TGTGCCAGCAGCCGGACTAGCGGGAGGGCCTTAGTCCCAGATACGCAGTATTTT
-	TRBV7-8	TRBJ2-6	-	CASSLLAQTRNVLTF	TGTGCCAGCAGCTTACTAGCCCAGACCCGAAACGTCCTGACTTTC
-	TRBV24-1	TRBJ2-3	few	CATSDLRPGGADTQYF	TGTGCCACCAGTGATTTGCGTCCCGGGGGTGCAGATACGCAGTATTTT
-	TRBV3-1	TRBJ2-7	many	CASSQVWEQYF	TGTGCCAGCAGCCAAGTCTGGGAGCAGTACTTC
-	TRBV29-1	TRBJ2-7	many	CSVGSGSYEQYF	TGCAGCGTTGGTAGCGGCTCCTACGAGCAGTACTTC
TRBD2	TRBV7-8	TRBJ2-1	many	CASSPSGTSGRNEQFF	TGTGCCAGCAGCCCAAGCGGGACTAGCGGACGCAATGAGCAGTTCTTC
-	TRBV20-1	TRBJ1-1	few	CSASIRRSTEAFF	TGCAGTGCTAGTATTAGGAGGAGTACTGAAGCTTTCTTT
-	TRBV11-3	TRBJ2-5	-	CASSLGSEVVGETQYF	TGTGCCAGCAGCTTAGGTTCAGAGGTTGTCGGGGAGACCCAGTACTTC
-	TRBV5-5	TRBJ2-5	few	CASSSLGTQETQYF	TGTGCCAGCAGCTCCCTCGGGACCCAAGAGACCCAGTACTTC
TRBD2	TRBV11-2	TRBJ2-1	many	CASSPRREGYNEQFF	TGTGCCAGCAGCCCACGGCGGGAGGGATACAATGAGCAGTTCTTC
-	TRBV7-9	TRBJ2-3	many	CASSSPGDTQYF	TGTGCCAGCAGCTCCCCCGGGGATACGCAGTATTTT
TRBD2	TRBV7-8	TRBJ2-7	many	CASSLASGRAEQYF	TGTGCCAGCAGCCTCGCTAGCGGGAGGGCCGAGCAGTACTTC